These 30 T cell receptor beta chains were all obtained from the same sample, sequenced in a study of metastatic and nonmetastatic thyroid tumors. Every patient was untreated before thyroid surgery. TCRdb re-processed the PCR reads through MiXCR. Of tens of thousands of clones detected, roughly 11% appear once; the ten largest clones hold roughly a quarter. Sequencing input: blood. All receptors derive from a female donor with papillary thyroid cancer or a benign thyroid nodule (not recorded which). Some clones in this sample may be carry-over from other donors' samples.

In this sample, this clone turned up many times. This chain joins TRBV18 and TRBJ2-3, with D hard to call. CDR3 length: 12 residues. CDR1 is KGHSH and CDR2 is LQKENI in the germline V gene. The V and J ends lost 0 bases and 4 bases respectively, with 2 bases between them. The CDR3 here is CASSPPADTQYF. The CDR3 region has the DNA TGTGCCAGCTCACCACCTGCAGATACGCAGTATTTT.

This clone was seen ten or more times. CDR3 sequence: CASRLTSGNTIYF. The CDR3 DNA sequence: TGTGCCAGCAGACTCACCTCTGGAAACACCATATATTTT. The rearrangement joins TRBV28 to TRBJ1-3, with D unclear. Germline values: CDR1 MDHEN, CDR2 SYDVKM. The CDR3 extends over 13 amino acids. V lost 6 bases and J 0 bases, leaving 6 bases between the germline ends.

This clone has ten or more counts. The chain carries TRBV9 and TRBJ2-1; D may be TRBD2 (7 bases). Germline V gene sequence: CDR1 SGDLS, CDR2 YYNGEE. V was cut by 0 bases and J by 7 bases, with 23 bases left in between. This CDR3 has 18 residues. This chain's CDR3 is CASSVGGLGEGGRNEQFF. DNA for the CDR3: TGTGCCAGCAGCGTAGGCGGCCTTGGGGAGGGGGGCAGAAATGAGCAGTTCTTC.

The chain links TRBV20-1 to TRBJ2-7; the D gene is possibly TRBD2 (6 bases). This CDR3 has 14 amino acids. Germline values: CDR1 DFQATT, CDR2 SNEGSKA (reference sequence). V was trimmed by 2 bases and J by 10 bases, leaving 21 bases between them. This chain's CDR3 is CSARRDAGSGYQYF. CDR3 nucleotide sequence: TGCAGTGCTAGAAGAGATGCCGGGAGCGGCTATCAGTACTTC.

This clone was picked up many times. V and J are TRBV4-3 and TRBJ2-3; 7 bases match TRBD1. Germline assignment: CDR1 LGHNA and CDR2 YSLEER. V dropped 2 bases and J dropped 2; count of bases not matched to a gene: 4. CDR3 length equals 15 residues. The CDR3 loop reads CASSQWTGLTDTQYF. For the CDR3, the DNA is TGCGCCAGCAGCCAATGGACAGGTCTCACAGATACGCAGTATTTT.

The genes are TRBV5-1 and TRBJ1-2; TRBD1 is a possible D gene (6 bases). Per the germline V gene, CDR1 is SGHRS and CDR2 is YFSETQ. Trimming left V 5 bases short and J 3 bases short, with 14 bases between. The length of the CDR3 is 14 residues. CDR3 region: CASRRTAADYGYTF. The CDR3 bases are TGCGCCAGCAGACGGACAGCGGCGGACTATGGCTACACCTTC. The entire variable domain, with the rest obtained from reference TRBV5-1 and TRBJ1-2, is as follows: KAGVTQTPRYLIKTRGQQVTLSCSPISGHRSVSWYQQTPGQGLQFLFEYFSETQRNKGNFPGRFSGRQFSNSRSEMNVSTLELGDSALYLCASRRTAADYGYTFGSGTRLTVV.

This clone was counted at least ten times. The V gene is TRBV9, the J gene TRBJ1-3; weak D call: TRBD1 (6 bases). The CDR3 length is 17 residues. CDR1 and CDR2 from the germline V gene are SGDLS and YYNGEE. Trimming took off 0 bases at V and 2 bases at J, with 15 bases between the two ends. CDR3 DNA: TGTGCCAGCAGCGTAGATGCGTCAGGGGCGGCTGGAAACACCATATATTTT. It translates to CASSVDASGAAGNTIYF.

In its sample, this clone was seen many times. V gene TRBV19 combines with J gene TRBJ1-1; 7 bases are a match to TRBD1. The CDR3 contains 18 residues. J gave up 1 base and V 0 bases, and 11 bases lay outside the gene matches. The germline gives CDR1 LNHDA, CDR2 SQIVND (reference sequence). The CDR3 region has the DNA TGTGCCAGTAGTATAGATCTCGACAGGGCGACGCCGAACACTGAAGCTTTCTTT. It codes for CASSIDLDRATPNTEAFF.

This clone was detected many times. The chain links TRBV28 to TRBJ2-1; maybe TRBD2 (6 bases). In germline, CDR1 is MDHEN, CDR2 SYDVKM. Trimming took off 5 bases at V and 4 bases at J, with 15 bases between the two ends. This CDR3 spans 15 amino acids. The CDR3 sequence is CASSPRGGAYNEQFF. The CDR3, as DNA: TGTGCCAGCAGTCCCCGCGGCGGGGCTTACAATGAGCAGTTCTTC.

This clone was seen at least ten times. The chain has TRBV5-5 and TRBJ1-6; no clear D. This CDR3 is 15 amino acids long. The V end was cut by 0 bases, the J end by 7 bases, with 11 bases between. CDR1 is SGHKS and CDR2 is YYEKEE in the germline V gene (reference sequence). The CDR3 is CASSLAVTRNSPLHF. In DNA form, the CDR3 reads TGTGCCAGCAGCTTGGCAGTGACGCGGAATTCACCCCTCCACTTT.

The sample holds a few counts of this clone. The rearrangement uses TRBV6-1 and TRBJ2-7; the match to TRBD2 covers 11 bases. The V segment lost 7 bases and the J segment 2 bases; nucleotides outside the gene matches: 10. The CDR3 sequence is 16 residues long. Germline V gene sequence: CDR1 MNHNS, CDR2 SASEGT. CDR3 in amino acids: CASTRPLTSGAYEQYF. The CDR3 nucleotides read TGTGCCAGCACCCGTCCCTTGACTAGCGGGGCCTACGAGCAGTACTTC.

This clone has ten or more counts. This may stem from a read error, because a much larger clone lies one nucleotide away. The sample contains more than one DNA sequence encoding this CDR3. The V call is TRBV12-3 or TRBV12-4, the J call TRBJ2-7; D is perhaps TRBD2 (7 bases). This CDR3 has 14 residues. V was pared by 4 bases and J by 2 bases, with 12 bases between. The CDR3: CASSSGEGAYEQYF. CDR3 bases: TGTGCCAGCAGTTCAGGGGAGGGAGCCTACGAGCAGTACTTC.

This clone was recorded many times. The J gene is TRBJ2-3, the V gene TRBV24-1; 14 bases are shared with TRBD2. With 9 bases clipped from V and 3 bases from J, the junction kept 1 base outside the gene matches. Germline CDR1 and CDR2: KGHDR and SFDVKD. The CDR3 is 14 residues long. The CDR3: CATGTSGSTDTQYF. As DNA, the CDR3 is TGTGCCACCGGGACTAGCGGGAGTACAGATACGCAGTATTTT.

Many counts were recorded for this clone. CDR3: CSARTRRETEAFF. As DNA, the CDR3 is TGCAGTGCTAGGACAAGGAGAGAGACTGAAGCTTTCTTT. The chain joins TRBV20-1 to TRBJ1-1; D unclear. V gave up 3 bases and J gave up 5 bases, with 13 bases separating them. Germline V gene sequence: CDR1 DFQATT, CDR2 SNEGSKA (reference sequence). The CDR3 runs to 13 residues.

This clone was found many times. V and J are TRBV4-1 and TRBJ1-6; tentative D call: TRBD1 (6 bases). Between the trimmed V and J ends, which lost 1 base and 5 bases, there was a span of 15 bases. Germline values: CDR1 MGHRA, CDR2 YSYEKL. The CDR3 sequence is 17 residues long. In nucleotides, the CDR3 is TGCGCCAGCAGCCAAGGTTCCGGGACACCCGATAATTCACCCCTCCACTTT. Translating gives CASSQGSGTPDNSPLHF.

The table lists this clone with many counts. The rearrangement uses TRBV11-3 and TRBJ2-1, with D unresolved. This CDR3 comprises 17 residues. Per the germline V gene, CDR1 is SGHNT and CDR2 is YENEEA. Deletions cut 3 bases from V and 0 bases from J, with 15 bases between. The CDR3 DNA reads as TGTGCCAGCAGCTTCTATTCCAGGCGAGACTCCTACAATGAGCAGTTCTTC. Translation: CASSFYSRRDSYNEQFF. The whole variable domain, remainder taken from reference TRBV11-3 and TRBJ2-1, is EAGVVQSPRYKIIEKKQPVAFWCNPISGHNTLYWYLQNLGQGPELLIRYENEEAVDDSQLPKDRFSAERLKGVDSTLKIQPAELGDSAVYLCASSFYSRRDSYNEQFFGPGTRLTVL.

A few counts support this clone. The chain links TRBV6-5 to TRBJ1-2, with D unresolved. The CDR3 covers 12 residues. The germline CDR1 and CDR2 sequences are MNHEY and SVGAGI. Trimming stripped 2 bases from V and 8 bases from J, with 9 bases between. The CDR3 DNA is TGTGCCAGCAGTTACGTGGGGTCCGGCTACACCTTC. This codes for CASSYVGSGYTF.

The sample holds many counts of this clone. The rearrangement links TRBV5-4 to TRBJ2-6; D possibly corresponds to TRBD1 (6 bases). CDR3 length: 16 residues. Between the trimmed V and J ends, which lost 4 bases and 0 bases, there was a span of 11 bases. The V gene's germline CDR1 is SGHNT and CDR2 YYREEE (reference sequence). The CDR3 reads CASSRDTLSGANVLTF. The CDR3 DNA sequence: TGTGCCAGCAGCCGGGACACCCTCTCTGGGGCCAACGTCCTGACTTTC.

This clone was observed at least ten times. The chain employs TRBV9 and TRBJ1-3; 8 bases align to TRBD1. The CDR3 has 17 residues. V lost 0 bases, J lost 0 bases, and 5 bases stayed unmatched. Germline-derived CDR1 and CDR2 are SGDLS and YYNGEE. The CDR3: CASSVDRTGFSGNTIYF. The CDR3 nucleotides are TGTGCCAGCAGCGTAGACCGGACAGGGTTCTCTGGAAACACCATATATTTT.

This clone was recorded many times. Additional DNA sequences in this sample encode the identical CDR3. The chain has TRBV19 and TRBJ2-3, with D unclear. Trimming cost V 10 bases and J 4 bases, with 12 bases left between them. CDR3 length: 12 amino acids. Germline V gives CDR1 LNHDA, CDR2 SQIVND (reference sequence). CDR3 residues: CATRTGPDTQYF. CDR3 nucleotides: TGTGCCACAAGAACTGGTCCAGATACGCAGTATTTT.

This clone showed up many times. The chain uses TRBV11-3 and TRBJ2-1; 11 bases align to TRBD1. This CDR3 comprises 16 residues. In germline, CDR1 is SGHNT, CDR2 YENEEA. Germline trimming cut 4 bases from V and 6 bases from J; bases unmatched to any gene: 8. CDR3 amino acids: CASSWSGTGGFNEQFF. CDR3 sequence (DNA): TGTGCCAGCAGCTGGTCCGGGACAGGGGGGTTCAATGAGCAGTTCTTC.

This clone was detected ten times or more. The chain is built from TRBV5-6 and TRBJ2-3, with 8 bases lining up with TRBD2. The CDR3 runs 17 residues. The ends lost 1 base at V and 2 bases at J; junction bases unmatched: 9. The germline V gene has CDR1 SGHDT and CDR2 YYEEEE. The CDR3 region is CASSLSSAGGYTDTQYF. The CDR3 bases are TGTGCCAGCAGCTTGAGTTCCGCGGGAGGTTACACAGATACGCAGTATTTT.

This clone was counted ten times or more. This chain uses TRBV20-1 with TRBJ2-2; 13 nucleotides align to TRBD2. The CDR3 spans 15 residues. The trim removed 1 base at V and 6 bases at J, leaving 2 bases unmatched. From germline, CDR1 is DFQATT and CDR2 SNEGSKA (reference sequence). CDR3 sequence reads: CSARVLAGGAGELFF. The CDR3 DNA reads as TGCAGTGCTAGAGTACTAGCGGGGGGGGCCGGGGAGCTGTTTTTT.

The gene calls are TRBV7-9 and TRBJ1-6, with D hard to call. V was pared by 4 bases and J by 7 bases, with 11 bases between. From germline, CDR1 is SEHNR and CDR2 FQNEAQ (reference sequence). The CDR3 runs to 14 residues. CDR3 DNA sequence: TGTGCCAGCAGCTCTGCCTCGGGGAATTCACCCCTCCACTTT. Its protein product is CASSSASGNSPLHF.

This clone has at least ten counts. This chain joins TRBV6-1 and TRBJ2-5; a possible D gene is TRBD1 (5 bases). V was clipped by 7 bases and J by 1 base, with 16 bases between them. Germline CDR1 MNHNS, CDR2 SASEGT. The CDR3 extends over 15 amino acids. CDR3 in amino acids: CASIRQQAVQETQYF. In DNA, the CDR3 is TGTGCCAGCATTAGACAACAGGCCGTCCAAGAGACCCAGTACTTC.

This clone has a count of ten or more. The rearrangement uses TRBV18 and TRBJ1-5; D ambiguous. The CDR3 length is 13 residues. Trimming removed 5 bases at V and 1 base at J, with 6 bases between. Germline lookup yields CDR1 KGHSH and CDR2 LQKENI. Here the CDR3 reads CASSVDSNQPQHF. The DNA of the CDR3 is TGTGCCAGCTCAGTAGACAGCAATCAGCCCCAGCATTTT.

This clone was seen ten or more times. Other DNA sequences of this sample code for an identical CDR3. The genes are TRBV4-2 and TRBJ1-6; D is ambiguous. CDR3 size: 16 residues. The germline V gene encodes CDR1 LGHNA and CDR2 YNFKEQ. V was trimmed by 2 bases and J by 5 bases, leaving 13 bases between them. For the CDR3, the DNA is TGTGCCAGCAGCCAACCCCACTCGGGAGATAATTCACCCCTCCACTTT. This translates into CASSQPHSGDNSPLHF.

This clone was seen many times. Additional DNA sequences in this sample encode the identical CDR3. The rearrangement links TRBV3-1 to TRBJ2-3, with a possible D match to TRBD2 (5 bases). The CDR3 consists of 15 residues. Germline lookup yields CDR1 LGHDT and CDR2 YNNKEL (reference sequence). With 4 bases removed from V and 0 bases from J, the gap between germline ends came to 11 bases. The CDR3 DNA is TGTGCCAGCAGCCCCACCAGCGGAAGCACAGATACGCAGTATTTT. Translated, it gives CASSPTSGSTDTQYF.

This clone was seen repeatedly, ten times or more. J is TRBJ2-7 and V is TRBV5-1, with D tentatively TRBD2 (5 bases). V was pared by 1 base and J by 3 bases, with 11 bases between. CDR3 length: 14 residues. Germline CDR1 is SGHRS and CDR2 is YFSETQ. The CDR3 DNA follows: TGCGCCAGCAGCTTGAGTAGCGTCAACTACGAGCAGTACTTC. Translating it yields CASSLSSVNYEQYF.

In its sample, this clone was seen many times. This chain connects TRBV18 to TRBJ1-1, with D hard to call. Germline lookup yields CDR1 KGHSH and CDR2 LQKENI. V was clipped by 6 bases and J by 0 bases, with 5 bases between them. This CDR3 has 12 amino acids. The CDR3 nucleotides read TGTGCCAGCTCTTACATGAACACTGAAGCTTTCTTT. Its translation is CASSYMNTEAFF.